This TCR beta chain was documented in a study of blood T cell repertoires in COVID-19. Study background: The cDNA or gDNA used as material had been derived from T cells, B-cell-depleted T cells, or PBMCs.

Authors' processing steps: Reference gene primer amplification in the assay estimated nucleated cell counts. TCRdb's table, derived via immunoSEQ multiplex PCR, lists solely in-frame clones and lacks some. V and J calls and clone size are those listed in that table; D and trimming were worked out from the DNA. The sample has approximately 170,000 clones, under 95% seen once. From germline, CDR1 is GTSNPN and CDR2 SVGIG (reference sequence). This CDR3 comprises 12 residues. Trimming pared 0 bases from V and 9 bases from J, leaving 11 bases between. The TCR sequence derives from a man aged 18 to 30 with COVID-19, enrolled during active disease. The J gene is TRBJ1-1, the V gene TRBV30; possibly TRBD1 for D (6 bases). What was sequenced was peripheral blood. The CDR3 nucleotides are TGTGCCTGGAGTGTCTGGACAGACAAAGCTTTCTTT. Its translation is CAWSVWTDKAFF.